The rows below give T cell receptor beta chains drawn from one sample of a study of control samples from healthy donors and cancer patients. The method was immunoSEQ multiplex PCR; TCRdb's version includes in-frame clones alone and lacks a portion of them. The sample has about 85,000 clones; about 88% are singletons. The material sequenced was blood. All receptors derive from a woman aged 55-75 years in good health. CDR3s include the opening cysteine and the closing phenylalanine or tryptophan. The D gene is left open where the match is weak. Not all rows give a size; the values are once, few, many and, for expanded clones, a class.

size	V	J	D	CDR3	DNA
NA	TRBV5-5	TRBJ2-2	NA	CASSHDRPTGELFF	TGTGCCAGCAGCCATGACAGACCCACCGGGGAGCTGTTTTTT
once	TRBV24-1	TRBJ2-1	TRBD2	CATRAPGLGARQFF	TGTGCCACCAGAGCACCGGGACTAGGGGCTCGGCAGTTCTTC
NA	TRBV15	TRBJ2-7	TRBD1	CATSLNLGTGVYEQYF	TGTGCCACCAGCTTAAATCTCGGGACAGGGGTGTACGAGCAGTACTTC
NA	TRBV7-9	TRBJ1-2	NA	CASSLDGVGGYTF	TGTGCCAGCAGCCTTGACGGGGTCGGCGGCTACACCTTC
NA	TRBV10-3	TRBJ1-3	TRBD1	CALTAARGLLSGNTIYF	TGTGCCCTAACTGCGGCGAGGGGGCTTCTCTCTGGAAACACCATATATTTT
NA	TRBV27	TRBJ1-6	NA	CASSLRTGVSPLHF	TGTGCCAGCAGTTTACGTACCGGGGTTTCACCCCTCCACTTT
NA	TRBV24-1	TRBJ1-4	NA	CATGLSPGQGSNEKLFF	TGTGCCACCGGATTGTCCCCGGGCCAGGGCAGCAATGAAAAACTGTTTTTT
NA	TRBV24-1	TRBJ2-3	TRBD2	CATSDARASGSRYTQYF	TGTGCCACCAGTGACGCCCGGGCTAGCGGGAGTCGGTATACGCAGTATTTT
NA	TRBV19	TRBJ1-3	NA	CASAQEPGNTIYF	TGTGCCAGTGCTCAGGAGCCTGGAAACACCATATATTTT
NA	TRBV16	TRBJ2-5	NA	CASSQMASLQETQYF	TGTGCCAGCAGCCAGATGGCCAGCCTCCAAGAGACCCAGTACTTC
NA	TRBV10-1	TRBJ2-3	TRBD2	CASSESVTGASGSTDTQYF	TGCGCCAGCAGTGAATCAGTTACCGGAGCTAGCGGGAGCACAGATACGCAGTATTTT
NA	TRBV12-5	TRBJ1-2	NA	CASGPERGNNYGYTF	TGTGCTAGTGGTCCCGAACGGGGCAATAACTATGGCTACACCTTC
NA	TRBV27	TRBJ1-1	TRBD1	CASRYTGGTEAFF	TGTGCCAGCAGATACACAGGGGGCACTGAAGCTTTCTTT
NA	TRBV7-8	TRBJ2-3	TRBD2	CASSLVGLVDTQYF	TGTGCCAGCAGCTTAGTCGGACTAGTGGATACGCAGTATTTT
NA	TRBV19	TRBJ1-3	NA	CASSMAAHSGNTIYF	TGTGCCAGTAGTATGGCCGCTCACTCTGGAAACACCATATATTTT
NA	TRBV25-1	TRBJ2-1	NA	CASSDGGGYSYNEQFF	TGTGCCAGCAGTGATGGTGGGGGATACTCCTACAATGAGCAGTTCTTC
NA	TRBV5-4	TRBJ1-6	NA	CASSYGQNLYNSPLHF	TGTGCCAGCAGCTACGGACAGAATTTATATAATTCACCCCTCCACTTT
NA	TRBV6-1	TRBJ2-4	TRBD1	CASSVNRGVAKNIQYF	TGTGCCAGCAGTGTAAACAGGGGAGTTGCCAAAAACATTCAGTACTTC
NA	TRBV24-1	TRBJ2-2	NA	CATTKTENTGELFF	TGTGCCACCACAAAAACCGAGAACACCGGGGAGCTGTTTTTT
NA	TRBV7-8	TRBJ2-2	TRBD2	CASSLGLAGYNTGELFF	TGTGCCAGCAGCTTAGGACTAGCGGGTTATAACACCGGGGAGCTGTTTTTT
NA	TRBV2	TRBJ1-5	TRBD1	CASSVGTGDQPQHF	TGTGCCAGCAGTGTAGGGACAGGGGATCAGCCCCAGCATTTT
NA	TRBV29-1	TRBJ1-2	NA	CSVEVAGIWNGYTF	TGCAGCGTTGAAGTAGCGGGAATCTGGAATGGCTACACCTTC
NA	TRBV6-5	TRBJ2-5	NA	CASSYSERKTQYF	TGTGCCAGCAGTTACAGTGAACGAAAGACCCAGTACTTC
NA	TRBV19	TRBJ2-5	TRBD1	CASSRKGDRQETQYF	TGTGCCAGTAGTAGAAAGGGGGACAGACAAGAGACCCAGTACTTC
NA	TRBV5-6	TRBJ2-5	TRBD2	CASTRVAGGPVETQYF	TGTGCCAGCACCCGGGTAGCGGGAGGGCCCGTAGAGACCCAGTACTTC
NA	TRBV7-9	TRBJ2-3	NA	CASSLGGGGADTQYF	TGTGCCAGCAGCTTAGGGGGCGGGGGCGCTGATACGCAGTATTTT
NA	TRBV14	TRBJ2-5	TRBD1	CASSHHRDRGETQYF	TGTGCCAGCAGCCACCACCGGGACAGAGGAGAGACCCAGTACTTC
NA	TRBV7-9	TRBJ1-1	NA	CASSLDQGRAFF	TGTGCCAGCAGCTTGGATCAGGGTAGAGCTTTCTTT
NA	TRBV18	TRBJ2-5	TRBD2	CASSRTSGEGETQYF	TGTGCCAGCTCAAGGACTAGCGGGGAAGGGGAGACCCAGTACTTC
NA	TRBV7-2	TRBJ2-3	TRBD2	CASSSKRFSGMTDTQYF	TGTGCCAGCAGCAGCAAGAGATTTAGCGGGATGACAGATACGCAGTATTTT
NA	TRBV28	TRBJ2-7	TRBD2	CASSLLAGVVEQYF	TGTGCCAGCAGTTTATTGGCGGGAGTGGTCGAGCAGTACTTC
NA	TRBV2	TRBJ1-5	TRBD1	CASSKGQGSNQPQHF	TGTGCCAGCAGTAAGGGACAGGGTAGCAATCAGCCCCAGCATTTT
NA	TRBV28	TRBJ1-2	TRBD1	CASRMGTGVSYGYTF	TGTGCCAGCAGGATGGGGACAGGGGTAAGCTATGGCTACACCTTC
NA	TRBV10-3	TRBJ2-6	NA	CAISQSSGANVLTF	TGTGCCATCAGTCAGAGCTCTGGGGCCAACGTCCTGACTTTC
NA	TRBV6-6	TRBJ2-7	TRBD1	CASSYRDREGEQYF	TGTGCCAGCAGTTACCGGGACAGGGAGGGCGAGCAGTACTTC
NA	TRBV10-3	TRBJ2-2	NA	CAIRRTENTGELFF	TGTGCCATCAGGAGGACGGAGAACACCGGGGAGCTGTTTTTT
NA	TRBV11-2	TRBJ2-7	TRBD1	CASSFLGQGAEEQYF	TGTGCCAGCAGCTTTCTGGGACAGGGGGCTGAGGAGCAGTACTTC
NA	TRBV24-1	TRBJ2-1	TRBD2	CATLDWRGADNEQFF	TGTGCCACCCTGGATTGGCGGGGGGCCGACAATGAGCAGTTCTTC
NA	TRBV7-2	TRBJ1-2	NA	CASSLGANYGYTF	TGTGCCAGCAGCCTAGGGGCTAACTATGGCTACACCTTC
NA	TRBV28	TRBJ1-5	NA	CASSGGGLWSNQPQHF	TGTGCCAGCAGCGGGGGGGGGCTATGGAGCAATCAGCCCCAGCATTTT
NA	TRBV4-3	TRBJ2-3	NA	CASSQEGPPDTQYF	TGCGCCAGCAGCCAAGAAGGGCCCCCAGATACGCAGTATTTT
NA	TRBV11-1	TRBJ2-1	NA	CASSGRRNEQFF	TGTGCCAGCAGCGGGAGACGTAATGAGCAGTTCTTC
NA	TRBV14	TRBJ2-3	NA	CASSQDSFTDTQYF	TGTGCCAGCAGCCAAGATTCGTTCACAGATACGCAGTATTTT